Presented here are 27 T cell receptor beta chains from one specimen sequenced in a study of T cell responses to AZD1222 COVID-19 vaccine. The repertoire was sequenced with immunoSEQ multiplex PCR; TCRdb's copy has only in-frame clones and lacks some. The table records some 180,000 clones, roughly 91% of them present only once. The material sequenced was peripheral blood, taken 28 days after the second AZD1222 dose. These TCRs come from an adult who received the AZD1222 COVID-19 vaccine.

The rearrangement links TRBV3-1 (or the pseudogene TRBV3-2) to TRBJ1-3; weak D call: TRBD1 (5 bases). V was clipped by 6 bases and J by 2 bases, with 14 bases between them. From germline, CDR1 is LGHDT and CDR2 YNNKEL (reference sequence). The CDR3 is 15 amino acids. The DNA for the CDR3 is TGTGCCAGCAGACCTGTCCCGGGACCTGGAAACACCATATATTTT. The encoded protein is CASRPVPGPGNTIYF.

The chain recombines TRBV5-1 with TRBJ2-1; perhaps TRBD2 as D (6 bases). Germline V CDR1 and CDR2: SGHRS, YFSETQ. CDR3 length equals 16 residues. V lost 0 bases and J 0 bases, leaving 10 bases between the germline ends. CDR3 DNA sequence: TGCGCCAGCAGCTTGGTTCCTAGCGCCTCCTACAATGAGCAGTTCTTC. Protein product: CASSLVPSASYNEQFF.

A note on this clone: Other DNA sequences in this sample translate to the same CDR3. This chain joins TRBV9 and TRBJ2-2; a weak D match, TRBD2 (6 bases). This CDR3 comprises 15 residues. Trimming took off 0 bases at V and 6 bases at J, with 12 bases between the two ends. CDR1 is SGDLS and CDR2 is YYNGEE in the germline V gene. DNA of the CDR3: TGTGCCAGCAGCGTAGAAGGCAGGGAGGCCGGGGAGCTGTTTTTT. Translation: CASSVEGREAGELFF. Full variable domain (rest looked up from reference TRBV9 and TRBJ2-2): DSGVTQTPKHLITATGQRVTLRCSPRSGDLSVYWYQQSLDQGLQFLIQYYNGEERAKGNILERFSAQQFPDLHSELNLSSLELGDSALYFCASSVEGREAGELFFGEGSRLTVL.

This chain connects TRBV19 to TRBJ1-5; tentatively, D is TRBD1 (6 bases). CDR3 size: 14 residues. Trimming shortened V by 8 bases and J by 2 bases, and 13 bases separated the two germline ends. Germline lookup yields CDR1 LNHDA and CDR2 SQIVND (reference sequence). In DNA, the CDR3 is TGTGCCAGTGGGGGCGGGGGGCGCAATCAGCCCCAGCATTTT. It specifies CASGGGGRNQPQHF. The full variable domain, its missing parts supplied by reference TRBV19 and TRBJ1-5, is DGGITQSPKYLFRKEGQNVTLSCEQNLNHDAMYWYRQDPGQGLRLIYYSQIVNDFQKGDIAEGYSVSREKKESFPLTVTSAQKNPTAFYLCASGGGGRNQPQHFGDGTRLSIL.

V gene TRBV7-9 combines with J gene TRBJ2-1, with D tentatively TRBD1 (5 bases). CDR3 length equals 15 residues. Germline V gene lookup returns CDR1 SEHNR and CDR2 FQNEAQ (reference sequence). Trimming stripped 2 bases from V and 0 bases from J, with 8 bases between. The CDR3 spells CASSLRQGSYNEQFF. CDR3 sequence (DNA): TGTGCCAGCAGCTTAAGGCAGGGCTCCTACAATGAGCAGTTCTTC.

This chain links TRBV5-1 with TRBJ2-3; 11 bases are a match to TRBD2. The CDR3 contains 16 residues. Germline CDR1 and CDR2: SGHRS and YFSETQ. J was trimmed by 3 bases and V by 3 bases; bases with no gene match: 6. The CDR3 here is CASSSTSGSGTDTQYF. Here the CDR3 DNA reads TGCGCCAGCAGCTCCACTAGCGGGAGCGGTACAGATACGCAGTATTTT.

The J gene is TRBJ2-1, the V gene TRBV6-1, with D hard to call. Trimming removed 1 base from V and 4 bases from J, with 8 bases in between. The germline V gene has CDR1 MNHNS and CDR2 SASEGT. The CDR3 spans 14 residues. CDR3 in DNA: TGTGCCAGCAGTGAAGGGACGGCATACAATGAGCAGTTCTTC. Its protein product is CASSEGTAYNEQFF.

The rearrangement joins TRBV12-1 to TRBJ2-3; TRBD2, the D gene given by the table, was not confirmed from the DNA. TRBV12-1 is a pseudogene. The CDR3 runs to 19 residues. The CDR3 sequence: CASSWGTSGRGASTDTQYF. CDR3 DNA sequence: TGTGCCAGCAGCTGGGGGACTAGCGGGAGGGGAGCTAGCACAGATACGCAGTATTTT.

The chain uses TRBV7-2 and TRBJ2-4; the D gene is possibly TRBD1 (6 bases). The CDR3 runs to 16 residues. CDR1 and CDR2 (germline): SGHTA, FQGNSA. Between the trimmed V and J ends, which lost 4 bases and 0 bases, there was a span of 13 bases. The CDR3 is CASSSQGSIAKNIQYF. The CDR3 DNA reads TGTGCCAGCAGCTCACAGGGTTCTATAGCCAAAAACATTCAGTACTTC. Full variable domain (rest looked up from reference TRBV7-2 and TRBJ2-4): GAGVSQSPSNKVTEKGKDVELRCDPISGHTALYWYRQSLGQGLEFLIYFQGNSAPDKSGLPSDRFSAERTGGSVSTLTIQRTQQEDSAVYLCASSSQGSIAKNIQYFGAGTRLSVL.

The rearrangement joins TRBV27 to TRBJ2-7; 8 bases map to TRBD1. The junction had 3 bases not matched to a gene; V was cut back by 8 bases and J by 0 bases. The CDR3 spans 13 residues. Germline CDR1 and CDR2: MNHEY and SMNVEV (reference sequence). CDR3 nucleotide sequence: TGTGCCAGCGGGACAGGCAACTCCTACGAGCAGTACTTC. Residues: CASGTGNSYEQYF.

V gene TRBV25-1 combines with J gene TRBJ2-5; TRBD1 matches 11 bases. The CDR3 loop spans 14 amino acids. Germline V lookup: CDR1 MGHDK, CDR2 SYGVNS. Trimming took 4 bases from V and 2 from J; bases not matched to a gene: 0. This chain's CDR3 is CASSGDRGQETQYF. CDR3 nucleotide sequence: TGTGCCAGCAGTGGGGACAGGGGGCAAGAGACCCAGTACTTC.

The chain combines TRBV4-1 with TRBJ2-3, with 8 bases lining up with TRBD2. Unmatched junction bases numbered 6, after V lost 2 bases and J lost 5 bases. The length of the CDR3 is 15 residues. Germline V gene sequence: CDR1 MGHRA, CDR2 YSYEKL. The CDR3 nucleotides are TGCGCCAGCAGCCAATCAGCGGGAGTCTTAGATACGCAGTATTTT. This gives the protein CASSQSAGVLDTQYF.

This clone was picked up one time. Other nucleotide sequences from this sample produce the same CDR3. The genes are TRBV30 and TRBJ1-5, with D unclear. The CDR3 consists of 13 residues. Germline V CDR1 and CDR2: GTSNPN, SVGIG (reference sequence). V was shortened by 0 bases and J by 4 bases, with 7 bases between the two germline ends. Here the CDR3 DNA reads TGTGCCTGGAGTGTTCGAGGGAATCAGCCCCAGCATTTT. Its translation: CAWSVRGNQPQHF.

The genes are TRBV7-3 and TRBJ2-2, with D unclear. Trimming cost V 8 bases and J 1 base, with 8 bases left between them. From germline, CDR1 is SGHTA and CDR2 FQGTGA. There are 13 residues in the CDR3. The CDR3 reads CASASMNTGELFF. The CDR3 region has the DNA TGTGCCAGCGCCAGCATGAACACCGGGGAGCTGTTTTTT. The full variable domain, in which reference TRBV7-3 and TRBJ2-2 provide the parts outside the CDR3, is GAGVSQTPSNKVTEKGKYVELRCDPISGHTALYWYRQSLGQGPEFLIYFQGTGAADDSGLPNDRFFAVRPEGSVSTLKIQRTERGDSAVYLCASASMNTGELFFGEGSRLTVL.

The chain is built from TRBV6-5 and TRBJ1-5; D is unclear. The CDR3 sequence is 15 residues long. The germline V gene has CDR1 MNHEY and CDR2 SVGAGI. Trimming removed 5 bases from V and 0 bases from J, with 11 bases in between. The CDR3 reads CASSQYQNSNQPQHF. The CDR3 region has the DNA TGTGCCAGCAGTCAGTACCAGAATAGCAATCAGCCCCAGCATTTT.

The chain has TRBV21-1 and TRBJ1-2; TRBD1, the table's D call, was not compared with the DNA. TRBV21-1 is termed a pseudogene. The CDR3 length is 16 residues. The CDR3 nucleotides are TGTGCCAGCAGCAAACGAAGGACAGGATTTAACTATGGCTACACCTTC. This translates into CASSKRRTGFNYGYTF.

The chain uses TRBV11-2 and TRBJ2-7; the match to TRBD1 covers 9 bases. Per the germline V gene, CDR1 is SGHAT and CDR2 is FQNNGV. This CDR3 contains 15 residues. V lost 4 bases, J lost 0 bases, and 4 bases stayed unmatched. The CDR3 here is CASSSLQGASYEQYF. CDR3 nucleotide sequence: TGTGCCAGCAGCTCACTACAGGGGGCCTCCTACGAGCAGTACTTC.

The chain employs TRBV6-5 and TRBJ2-3, with a possible D match to TRBD2 (6 bases). Germline-derived CDR1 and CDR2 are MNHEY and SVGAGI. V lost 6 bases and J 0 bases, leaving 13 bases between the germline ends. The CDR3 length is 15 residues. The CDR3 nucleotides are TGTGCCAGCAGCCTGGGGGGACGGAGCACAGATACGCAGTATTTT. Its protein is CASSLGGRSTDTQYF.

This chain uses TRBV5-1 with TRBJ2-3, with a tentative D call TRBD2 (5 bases). V lost 1 base, J lost 2 bases, and 11 bases lay in between. The germline CDR1 and CDR2 sequences are SGHRS and YFSETQ. The CDR3 is 15 residues long. Written as DNA, the CDR3 is TGCGCCAGCAGCTTGAGGGCGGGTTTCACAGATACGCAGTATTTT. Encoded protein: CASSLRAGFTDTQYF.

This sequence joins TRBV24-1 and TRBJ2-3; D is ambiguous. The CDR3 length is 15 residues. Germline lookup yields CDR1 KGHDR and CDR2 SFDVKD. The V end lost 4 bases, the J end lost 0 bases, and 10 bases lay between the germline ends. CDR3 region: CATSEGSTSTDTQYF. CDR3 bases: TGTGCCACCAGTGAGGGAAGCACTAGCACAGATACGCAGTATTTT.

This chain links TRBV9 with TRBJ2-7; D gene unclear. V was pared by 0 bases and J by 2 bases, with 12 bases between. The CDR3 contains 15 residues. Germline CDR1 SGDLS, CDR2 YYNGEE. The CDR3 reads CASSVGSGPTYEQYF. As DNA, the CDR3 is TGTGCCAGCAGCGTAGGATCCGGACCCACCTACGAGCAGTACTTC.

The chain is built from TRBV3-1 (or the pseudogene TRBV3-2) and TRBJ1-3; D gene ambiguous. V was clipped by 0 bases and J by 2 bases, with 8 bases between them. The CDR3 length is 15 residues. The germline V gene has CDR1 LGHDT and CDR2 YNNKEL (reference sequence). The CDR3 nucleotides read TGTGCCAGCAGCCAAGATTCAGATCCTGGAAACACCATATATTTT. It codes for CASSQDSDPGNTIYF.

The rearrangement uses TRBV5-4 and TRBJ1-2; TRBD1 is a possible D gene (6 bases). There are 14 residues in the CDR3. The germline V gene has CDR1 SGHNT and CDR2 YYREEE (reference sequence). V gave up 0 bases and J gave up 4 bases, with 10 bases separating them. CDR3 nucleotide sequence: TGTGCCAGCAGCTTGGTAACAGGGCTCTATGGCTACACCTTC. This encodes CASSLVTGLYGYTF. Variable domain in full (rest from reference TRBV5-4 and TRBJ1-2): ETGVTQSPTHLIKTRGQQVTLRCSSQSGHNTVSWYQQALGQGPQFIFQYYREEENGRGNFPPRFSGLQFPNYSSELNVNALELDDSALYLCASSLVTGLYGYTFGSGTRLTVV.

CDR3 sequence reads: CASTRKGNTEAFF. CDR3 coding DNA: TGTGCCAGCACTCGAAAAGGGAACACTGAAGCTTTCTTT. V usage is TRBV28 and J usage is TRBJ1-1; unclear D gene. The CDR3 runs to 13 residues. V dropped 7 bases and J dropped 1 base, with 10 bases sitting between them. CDR1 is MDHEN, CDR2 SYDVKM, per germline.

V usage is TRBV7-2 and J usage is TRBJ1-1; D gene ambiguous. There are 13 residues in the CDR3. Trimming removed 4 bases from V and 1 base from J, with 7 bases in between. Germline CDR1 reads SGHTA; CDR2 reads FQGNSA. This CDR3 is CASSWSRNTEAFF. The CDR3 DNA sequence: TGTGCCAGCAGCTGGTCAAGGAACACTGAAGCTTTCTTT.

V and J are TRBV7-2 and TRBJ1-1, with D possibly matching TRBD1 (5 bases). The CDR3 runs 13 residues. Germline V gene sequence: CDR1 SGHTA, CDR2 FQGNSA. Deletions cut 5 bases from V and 4 bases from J, with 11 bases between. CDR3 residues: CASSTSRGTEAFF. The DNA for the CDR3 is TGTGCCAGCAGCACGTCAAGGGGCACTGAAGCTTTCTTT. Full variable domain (missing parts from reference TRBV7-2 and TRBJ1-1): GAGVSQSPSNKVTEKGKDVELRCDPISGHTALYWYRQSLGQGLEFLIYFQGNSAPDKSGLPSDRFSAERTGGSVSTLTIQRTQQEDSAVYLCASSTSRGTEAFFGQGTRLTVV.

The chain joins TRBV6-6 to TRBJ1-4; D perhaps matches TRBD1 (6 bases). This CDR3 comprises 15 residues. V was clipped by 3 bases and J by 4 bases, with 12 bases between them. Germline-derived CDR1 and CDR2 are MNHNY and SVGAGI (reference sequence). The DNA of the CDR3 is TGTGCCAGCAGTTATATGGGGGCCGTTAATGAAAAACTGTTTTTT. This sequence encodes CASSYMGAVNEKLFF.